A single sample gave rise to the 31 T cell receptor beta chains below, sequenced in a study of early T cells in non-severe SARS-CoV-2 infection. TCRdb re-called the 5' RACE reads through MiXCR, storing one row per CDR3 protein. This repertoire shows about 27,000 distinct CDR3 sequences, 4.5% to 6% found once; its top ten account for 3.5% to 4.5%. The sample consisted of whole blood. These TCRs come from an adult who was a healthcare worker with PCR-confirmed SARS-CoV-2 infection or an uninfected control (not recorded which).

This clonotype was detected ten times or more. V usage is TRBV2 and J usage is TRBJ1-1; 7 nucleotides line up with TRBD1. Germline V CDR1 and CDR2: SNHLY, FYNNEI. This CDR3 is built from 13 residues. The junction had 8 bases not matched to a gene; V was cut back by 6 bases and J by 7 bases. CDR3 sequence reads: CASRTTRDSEAFF. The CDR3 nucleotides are TGTGCCAGCAGAACAACCCGGGACAGTGAAGCTTTCTTT.

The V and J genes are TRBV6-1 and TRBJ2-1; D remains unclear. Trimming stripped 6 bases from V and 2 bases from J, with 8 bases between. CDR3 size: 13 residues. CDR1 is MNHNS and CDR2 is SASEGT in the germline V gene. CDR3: CASRQTTYNEQFF. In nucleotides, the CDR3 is TGTGCCAGCAGACAGACGACCTACAATGAGCAGTTCTTC.

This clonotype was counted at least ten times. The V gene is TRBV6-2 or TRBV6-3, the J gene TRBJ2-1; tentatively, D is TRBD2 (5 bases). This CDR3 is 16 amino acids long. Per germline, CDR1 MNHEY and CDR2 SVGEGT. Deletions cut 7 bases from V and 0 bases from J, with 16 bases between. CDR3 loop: CASTPIEGNSYNEQFF. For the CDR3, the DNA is TGTGCCAGCACCCCAATCGAGGGAAACTCCTACAATGAGCAGTTCTTC.

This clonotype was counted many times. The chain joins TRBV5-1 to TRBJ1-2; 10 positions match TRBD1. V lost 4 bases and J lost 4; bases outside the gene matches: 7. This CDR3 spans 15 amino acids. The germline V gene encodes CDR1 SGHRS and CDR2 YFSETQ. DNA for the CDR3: TGCGCCAGCAGCATCGACAGGGGGCGCGGCTATGGCTACACCTTC. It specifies CASSIDRGRGYGYTF.

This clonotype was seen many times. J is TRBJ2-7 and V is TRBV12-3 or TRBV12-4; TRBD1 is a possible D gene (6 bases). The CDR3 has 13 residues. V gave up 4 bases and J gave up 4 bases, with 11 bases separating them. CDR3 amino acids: CASSSQGRYEQYF. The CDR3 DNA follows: TGTGCCAGCAGTTCCCAGGGGCGGTACGAGCAGTACTTC.

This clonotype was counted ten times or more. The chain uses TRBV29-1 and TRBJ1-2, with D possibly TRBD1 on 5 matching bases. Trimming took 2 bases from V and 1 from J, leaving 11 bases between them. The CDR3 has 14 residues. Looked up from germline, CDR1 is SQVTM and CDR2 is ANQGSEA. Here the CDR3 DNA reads TGCAGCGTTGAATACGGGGCCGTTAACTATGGCTACACCTTC. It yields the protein CSVEYGAVNYGYTF.

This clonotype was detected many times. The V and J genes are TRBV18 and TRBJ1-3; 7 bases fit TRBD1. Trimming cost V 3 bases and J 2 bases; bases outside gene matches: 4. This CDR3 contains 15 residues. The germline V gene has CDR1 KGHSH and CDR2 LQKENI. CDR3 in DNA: TGTGCCAGCTCACCGCCCGGGACAGCTGGAAACACCATATATTTT. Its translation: CASSPPGTAGNTIYF.

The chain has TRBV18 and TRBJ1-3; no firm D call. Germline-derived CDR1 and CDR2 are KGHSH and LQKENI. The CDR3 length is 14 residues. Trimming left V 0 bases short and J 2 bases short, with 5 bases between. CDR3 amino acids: CASSPPGAGNTIYF. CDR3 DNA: TGTGCCAGCTCACCACCGGGTGCTGGAAACACCATATATTTT.

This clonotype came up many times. The CDR3 DNA reads as TGTGCCAGCAGCTTGGGCGGGGGCACCCAAGAGACCCAGTACTTC. Protein: CASSLGGGTQETQYF. The chain is built from TRBV5-5 and TRBJ2-5, with D perhaps matching TRBD2 (7 bases). Trimming left V 0 bases short and J 1 base short, with 10 bases between. The CDR3 is 15 amino acids. CDR1 is SGHKS and CDR2 is YYEKEE in the germline V gene (reference sequence).

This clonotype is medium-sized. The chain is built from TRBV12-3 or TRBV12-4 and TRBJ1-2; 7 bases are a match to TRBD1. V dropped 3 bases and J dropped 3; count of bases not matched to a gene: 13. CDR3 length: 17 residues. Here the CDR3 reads CASSFYNLTGRDYGYTF. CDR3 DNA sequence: TGTGCCAGCAGTTTTTATAATTTGACAGGGAGGGACTATGGCTACACCTTC.

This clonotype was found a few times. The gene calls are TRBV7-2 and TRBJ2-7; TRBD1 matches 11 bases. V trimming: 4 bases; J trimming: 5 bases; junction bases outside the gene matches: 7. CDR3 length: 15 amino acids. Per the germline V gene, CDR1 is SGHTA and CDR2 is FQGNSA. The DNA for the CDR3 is TGTGCCAGCAGCTCCCGGACAGGGGGCTGGGACGAGCAGTACTTC. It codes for CASSSRTGGWDEQYF.

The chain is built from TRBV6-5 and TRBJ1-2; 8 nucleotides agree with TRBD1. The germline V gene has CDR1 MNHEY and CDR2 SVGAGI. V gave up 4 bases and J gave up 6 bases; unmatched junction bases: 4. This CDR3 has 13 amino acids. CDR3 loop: CASSSTGGHGYTF. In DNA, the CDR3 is TGTGCCAGCAGTTCCACAGGGGGTCATGGCTACACCTTC.

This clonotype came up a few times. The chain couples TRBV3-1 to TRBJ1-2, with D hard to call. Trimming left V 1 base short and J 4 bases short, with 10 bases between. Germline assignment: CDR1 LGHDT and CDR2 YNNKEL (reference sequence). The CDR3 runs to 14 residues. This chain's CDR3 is CASSQARTVYGYTF. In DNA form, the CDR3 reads TGTGCCAGCAGCCAAGCCCGGACGGTCTATGGCTACACCTTC. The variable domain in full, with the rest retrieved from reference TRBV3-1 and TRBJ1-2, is DTAVSQTPKYLVTQMGNDKSIKCEQNLGHDTMYWYKQDSKKFLKIMFSYNNKELIINETVPNRFSPKSPDKAHLNLHINSLELGDSAVYFCASSQARTVYGYTFGSGTRLTVV.

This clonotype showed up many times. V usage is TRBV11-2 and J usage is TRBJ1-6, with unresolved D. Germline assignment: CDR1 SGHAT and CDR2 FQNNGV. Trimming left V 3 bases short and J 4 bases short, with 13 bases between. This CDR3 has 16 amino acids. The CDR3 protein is CASSFGWAGYNSPLHF. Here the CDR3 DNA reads TGTGCCAGCAGCTTTGGGTGGGCCGGATATAATTCACCCCTCCACTTT.

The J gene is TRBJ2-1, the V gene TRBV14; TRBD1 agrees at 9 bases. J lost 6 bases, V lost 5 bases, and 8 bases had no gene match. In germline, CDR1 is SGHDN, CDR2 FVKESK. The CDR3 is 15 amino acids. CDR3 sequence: CASSSFADRGNEQFF. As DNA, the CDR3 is TGTGCCAGCAGCTCGTTTGCGGACAGGGGCAATGAGCAGTTCTTC.

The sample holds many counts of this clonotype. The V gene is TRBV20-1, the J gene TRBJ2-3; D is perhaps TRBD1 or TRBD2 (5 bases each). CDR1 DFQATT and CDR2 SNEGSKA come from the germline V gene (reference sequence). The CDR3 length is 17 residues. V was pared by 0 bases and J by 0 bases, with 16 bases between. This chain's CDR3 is CSARDTPTGTSTDTQYF. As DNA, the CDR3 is TGCAGTGCTAGAGATACCCCGACGGGGACGAGCACAGATACGCAGTATTTT.

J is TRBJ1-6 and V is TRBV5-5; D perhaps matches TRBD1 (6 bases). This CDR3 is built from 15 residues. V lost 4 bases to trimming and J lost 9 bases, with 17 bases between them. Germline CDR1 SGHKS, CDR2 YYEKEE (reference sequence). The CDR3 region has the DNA TGTGCCAGCAGCCCGAGGGGGGATCCTGGTTCACCCCTCCACTTT. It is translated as CASSPRGDPGSPLHF.

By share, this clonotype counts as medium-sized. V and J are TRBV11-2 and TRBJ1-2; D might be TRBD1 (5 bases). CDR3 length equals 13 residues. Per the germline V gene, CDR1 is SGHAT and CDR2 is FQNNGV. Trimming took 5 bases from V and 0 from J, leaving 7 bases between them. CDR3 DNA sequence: TGTGCCAGCAGCGCGACAGCTAACTATGGCTACACCTTC. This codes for CASSATANYGYTF.

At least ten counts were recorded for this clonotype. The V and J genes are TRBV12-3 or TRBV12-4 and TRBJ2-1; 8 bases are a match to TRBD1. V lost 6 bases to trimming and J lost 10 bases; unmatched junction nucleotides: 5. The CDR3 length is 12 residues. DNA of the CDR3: TGTGCCAGCAGCAGCCGGACAGGGGAGCAGTTCTTC. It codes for CASSSRTGEQFF.

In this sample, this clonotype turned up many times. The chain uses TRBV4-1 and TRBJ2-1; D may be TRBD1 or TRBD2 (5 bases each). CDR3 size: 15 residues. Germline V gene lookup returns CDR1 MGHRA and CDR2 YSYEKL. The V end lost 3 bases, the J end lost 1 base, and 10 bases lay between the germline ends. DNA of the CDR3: TGCGCCAGCAGCCACGGGGCATCATCCTACAATGAGCAGTTCTTC. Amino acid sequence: CASSHGASSYNEQFF.

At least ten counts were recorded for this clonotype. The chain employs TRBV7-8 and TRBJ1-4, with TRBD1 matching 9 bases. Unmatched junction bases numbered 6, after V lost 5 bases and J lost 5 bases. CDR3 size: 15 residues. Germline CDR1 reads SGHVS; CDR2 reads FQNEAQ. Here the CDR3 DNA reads TGTGCCAGCAGCCTCCGGGACAGGGTCAATGAAAAACTGTTTTTT. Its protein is CASSLRDRVNEKLFF.

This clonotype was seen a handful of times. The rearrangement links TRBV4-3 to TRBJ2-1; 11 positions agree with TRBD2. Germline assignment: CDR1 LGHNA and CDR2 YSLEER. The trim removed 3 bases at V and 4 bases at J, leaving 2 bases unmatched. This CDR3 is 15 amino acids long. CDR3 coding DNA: TGCGCCAGCAGCCATAGCGGGGGGGATTACAATGAGCAGTTCTTC. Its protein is CASSHSGGDYNEQFF.

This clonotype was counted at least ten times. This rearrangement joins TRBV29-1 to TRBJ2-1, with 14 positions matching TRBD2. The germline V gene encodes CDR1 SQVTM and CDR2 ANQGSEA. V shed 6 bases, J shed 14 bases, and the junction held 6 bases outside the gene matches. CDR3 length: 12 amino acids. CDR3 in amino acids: CSVRTSGGHEFF. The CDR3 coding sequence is TGCAGCGTAAGGACTAGCGGGGGGCACGAGTTCTTC.

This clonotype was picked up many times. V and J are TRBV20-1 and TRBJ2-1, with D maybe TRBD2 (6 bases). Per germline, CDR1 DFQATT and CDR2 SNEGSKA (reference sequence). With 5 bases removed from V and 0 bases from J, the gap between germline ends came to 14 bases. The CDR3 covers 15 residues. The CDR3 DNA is TGCAGTGCTCTCGGCGGGGTCTACTCCTACAATGAGCAGTTCTTC. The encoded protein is CSALGGVYSYNEQFF.

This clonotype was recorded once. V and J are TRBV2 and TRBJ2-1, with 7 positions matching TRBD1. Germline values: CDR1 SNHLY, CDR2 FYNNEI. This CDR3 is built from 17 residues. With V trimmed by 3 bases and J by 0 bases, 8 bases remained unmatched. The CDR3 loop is CASSELQGIRSYNEQFF. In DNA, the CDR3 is TGTGCCAGCAGTGAGTTACAGGGGATCCGCTCCTACAATGAGCAGTTCTTC. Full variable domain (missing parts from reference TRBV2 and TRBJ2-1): EPEVTQTPSHQVTQMGQEVILRCVPISNHLYFYWYRQILGQKVEFLVSFYNNEISEKSEIFDDQFSVERPDGSNFTLKIRSTKLEDSAMYFCASSELQGIRSYNEQFFGPGTRLTVL.

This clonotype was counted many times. The CDR3, as DNA: TGCAGCGTTGGGGCAGGACTCTCCTACGAGCAGTACTTC. Translating gives CSVGAGLSYEQYF. The chain joins TRBV29-1 to TRBJ2-7, with D perhaps TRBD2 (5 bases). V was cut by 4 bases and J by 0 bases, with 10 bases left in between. The CDR3 extends over 13 amino acids. The germline V gene encodes CDR1 SQVTM and CDR2 ANQGSEA.

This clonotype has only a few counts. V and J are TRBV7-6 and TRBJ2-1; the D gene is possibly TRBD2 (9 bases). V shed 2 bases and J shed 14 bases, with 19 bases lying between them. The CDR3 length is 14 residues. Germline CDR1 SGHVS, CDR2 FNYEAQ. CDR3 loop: CASSLQGAGLAEFF. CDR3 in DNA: TGTGCCAGCAGCTTACAGGGGGCGGGACTAGCTGAGTTCTTC. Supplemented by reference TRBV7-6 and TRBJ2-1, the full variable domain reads GAGVSQSPRYKVTKRGQDVALRCDPISGHVSLYWYRQALGQGPEFLTYFNYEAQQDKSGLPNDRFSAERPEGSISTLTIQRTEQRDSAMYRCASSLQGAGLAEFFGPGTRLTVL.

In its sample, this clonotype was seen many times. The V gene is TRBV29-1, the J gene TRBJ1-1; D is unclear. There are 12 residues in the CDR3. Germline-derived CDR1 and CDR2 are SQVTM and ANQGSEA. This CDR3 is CSAVGLNTEAFF. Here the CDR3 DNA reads TGCAGTGCCGTGGGGTTGAACACTGAAGCTTTCTTT. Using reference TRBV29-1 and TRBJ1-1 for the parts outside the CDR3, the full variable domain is SAVISQKPSRDICQRGTSLTIQCQVDSQVTMMFWYRQQPGQSLTLIATANQGSEATYESGFVIDKFPISRPNLTFSTLTVSNMSPEDSSIYLCSAVGLNTEAFFGQGTRLTVV.

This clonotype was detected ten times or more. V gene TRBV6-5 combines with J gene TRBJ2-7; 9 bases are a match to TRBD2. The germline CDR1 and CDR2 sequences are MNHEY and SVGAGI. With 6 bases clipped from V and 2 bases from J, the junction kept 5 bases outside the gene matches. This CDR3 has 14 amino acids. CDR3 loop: CASSYGGGAYEQYF. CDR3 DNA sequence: TGTGCCAGCAGCTACGGCGGGGGGGCCTACGAGCAGTACTTC.

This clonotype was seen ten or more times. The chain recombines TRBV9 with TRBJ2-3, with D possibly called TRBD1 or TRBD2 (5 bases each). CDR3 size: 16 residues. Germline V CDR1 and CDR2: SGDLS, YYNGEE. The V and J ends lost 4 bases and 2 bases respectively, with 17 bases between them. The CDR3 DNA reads TGTGCCAGCAGCCCGAGGGGACGGAGAGCCACAGATACGCAGTATTTT. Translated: CASSPRGRRATDTQYF.

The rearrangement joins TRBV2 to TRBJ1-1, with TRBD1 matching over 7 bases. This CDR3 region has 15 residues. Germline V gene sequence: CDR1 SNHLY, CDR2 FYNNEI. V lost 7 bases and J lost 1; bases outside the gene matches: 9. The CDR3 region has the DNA TGTGCCAGCACCTCTCGGGACAGAGCGAACACTGAAGCTTTCTTT. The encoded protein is CASTSRDRANTEAFF.